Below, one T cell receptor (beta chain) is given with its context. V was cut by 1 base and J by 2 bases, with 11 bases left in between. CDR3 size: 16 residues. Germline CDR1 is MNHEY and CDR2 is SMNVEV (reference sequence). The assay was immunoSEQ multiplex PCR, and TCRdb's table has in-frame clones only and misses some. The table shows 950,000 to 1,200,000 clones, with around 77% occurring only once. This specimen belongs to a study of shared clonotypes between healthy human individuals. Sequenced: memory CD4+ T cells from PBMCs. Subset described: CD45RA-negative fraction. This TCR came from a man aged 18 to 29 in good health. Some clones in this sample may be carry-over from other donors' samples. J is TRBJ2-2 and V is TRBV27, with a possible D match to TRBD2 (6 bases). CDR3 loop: CASSLFSGVNTGELFF. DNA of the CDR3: TGTGCCAGCAGTTTATTCTCGGGGGTAAACACCGGGGAGCTGTTTTTT.